This TCR beta chain was found in a study of response to subunit inactivated influenza vaccine. This clonotype was seen a handful of times. Its antigen is still unknown. General study results and limits: After each seasonal influenza vaccination, few new T cells are recruited, the authors suggested.

A single record per CDR3 protein comes from TCRdb applying MiXCR to the RT-PCR reads. The table lists approximately 500,000 distinct CDR3 sequences, roughly 13% of them singletons. Germline V gives CDR1 MGHDK, CDR2 SYGVNS. This CDR3 is built from 13 residues. V lost 4 bases, J lost 8 bases, and 12 bases lay in between. The clonotype was recovered from a man aged 50 to 60 who received an inactivated influenza vaccine. The material was PBMCs from blood, obtained 35 to 45 days after vaccination. The V gene is TRBV25-1, the J gene TRBJ1-3; D is ambiguous. For the CDR3, the DNA is TGTGCCAGCAGTGCTCCGGGAGGTGACACCATATATTTT. Translated, it gives CASSAPGGDTIYF. Based on the CDR3 plus reference TRBV25-1 and TRBJ1-3, the full variable domain is EADIYQTPRYLVIGTGKKITLECSQTMGHDKMYWYQQDPGMELHLIHYSYGVNSTEKGDLSSESTVSRIRTEHFPLTLESARPSHTSQYLCASSAPGGDTIYFGEGSWLTVV.